This TCR beta chain was sequenced for a study of control samples from healthy donors and cancer patients. Assay: immunoSEQ multiplex PCR; the TCRdb copy retains only in-frame clones and omits some. The sample shows 45,000 to 60,000 clones, approximately 80% of them seen only once. Germline loops: CDR1 MNHEY, CDR2 SVGEGT. Unmatched junction bases numbered 8, after V lost 0 bases and J lost 5 bases. The CDR3 contains 17 residues. Sequencing input: blood. This sequence joins TRBV6-2 or TRBV6-3 and TRBJ2-1; 9 nucleotides line up with TRBD2. This clonotype was sampled from a man between 65 and 80 years old in good health. DNA of the CDR3: TGTGCCAGCAGTTACTCGAGGGGACTAGCAGTAAACAATGAGCAGTTCTTC. This translates into CASSYSRGLAVNNEQFF.